These T cell receptor beta chains were read from a single sample in a study of Graves' ophthalmopathy and Graves' hyperthyroidism. MiXCR, run by TCRdb on the multiplex PCR reads, gives a single entry per CDR3 protein. The table shows 170,000 or so distinct CDR3 sequences, with less than 45% occurring only once. The sample consisted of peripheral blood. Source of these receptors: a woman aged 40 to 50 with Graves' ophthalmopathy. Both conserved end residues are part of each CDR3. The order of the fields is CDR3 protein, CDR3 DNA, J gene, V gene, D gene, clone size. A D gene is named only where the DNA matches it firmly. Clone size is stated in some rows and not others, as once, few, many or a class when expanded.

CDR3: CATVARETTYEQYF
DNA: TGTGCCACCGTAGCGCGGGAGACCACCTACGAGCAGTACTTC
J: TRBJ2-7
V: TRBV10-3
D: TRBD2
size: many

CDR3: CASGPGQGLEEQYF
DNA: TGTGCCAGCGGACCGGGACAGGGCCTGGAAGAGCAGTACTTC
J: TRBJ2-7
V: TRBV6-1
D: TRBD1
size: few

CDR3: CASSLGPGTEAFF
DNA: TGTGCCAGCAGTTTAGGTCCGGGGACTGAAGCTTTCTTT
J: TRBJ1-1
V: TRBV27
D: .
size: .

CDR3: CASSLAGRGTDTQYF
DNA: TGTGCCAGCAGCTTAGCCGGAAGAGGAACAGATACGCAGTATTTT
J: TRBJ2-3
V: TRBV7-3
D: .
size: many

CDR3: CANTTPPGTYEQYF
DNA: TGTGCCAACACGACGCCCCCGGGAACCTACGAGCAGTACTTC
J: TRBJ2-7
V: TRBV6-1
D: .
size: .

CDR3: CASSLWTGGSYTF
DNA: TGCGCCAGCAGCTTATGGACAGGGGGCTCCTACACCTTC
J: TRBJ1-2
V: TRBV5-1
D: TRBD1
size: many

CDR3: CASSSAGVAQETQYF
DNA: TGTGCCAGCAGTTCAGCAGGGGTAGCTCAAGAGACCCAGTACTTC
J: TRBJ2-5
V: TRBV28
D: .
size: .

CDR3: CASTPTSHEDTGELFF
DNA: TGTGCCAGCACTCCGACTAGCCACGAAGACACCGGGGAGCTGTTTTTT
J: TRBJ2-2
V: TRBV12-3/TRBV12-4
D: TRBD2
size: .

CDR3: CSVSGPSYGYTF
DNA: TGCAGCGTATCCGGGCCCAGCTATGGCTACACCTTC
J: TRBJ1-2
V: TRBV29-1
D: .
size: once

CDR3: CASSPRQGFSYEQYF
DNA: TGTGCCAGCAGTCCCCGACAGGGTTTCTCCTACGAGCAGTACTTC
J: TRBJ2-7
V: TRBV12-3/TRBV12-4
D: TRBD1
size: many

CDR3: CAISEYLPPTGGARETQYF
DNA: TGTGCCATCAGTGAATACTTACCCCCGACCGGTGGGGCCAGAGAGACCCAGTACTTC
J: TRBJ2-5
V: TRBV10-3
D: .
size: many

CDR3: CASSIDGLMNTEAFF
DNA: TGTGCCAGTAGTATAGATGGACTCATGAACACTGAAGCTTTCTTT
J: TRBJ1-1
V: TRBV19
D: .
size: many

CDR3: CASSLARLTNTEAFF
DNA: TGTGCCAGCAGTTTAGCTAGGCTCACCAACACTGAAGCTTTCTTT
J: TRBJ1-1
V: TRBV12-3/TRBV12-4
D: .
size: once

CDR3: CASTPRSVSYEQYF
DNA: TGTGCCAGCACCCCCCGTAGCGTGTCCTACGAGCAGTACTTC
J: TRBJ2-7
V: TRBV28
D: .
size: .

CDR3: CATSRGLTALNYEQYF
DNA: TGTGCCACCAGCAGAGGCTTGACAGCACTAAACTACGAGCAGTACTTC
J: TRBJ2-7
V: TRBV15
D: .
size: many

CDR3: CASTPWAANTEAFF
DNA: TGTGCCAGCACCCCCTGGGCCGCGAACACTGAAGCTTTCTTT
J: TRBJ1-1
V: TRBV12-3/TRBV12-4
D: .
size: many

CDR3: CSVHHPGGDSYEQYF
DNA: TGCAGCGTTCACCATCCGGGGGGGGACTCCTACGAGCAGTACTTC
J: TRBJ2-7
V: TRBV29-1
D: TRBD2
size: many

CDR3: CASRSTGGYLHEQYF
DNA: TGTGCCAGCAGATCGACAGGGGGGTATCTCCACGAGCAGTACTTC
J: TRBJ2-7
V: TRBV28
D: TRBD1
size: many

CDR3: CASRLGQGSYEQYF
DNA: TGTGCCAGCAGACTGGGTCAGGGGTCGTACGAGCAGTACTTC
J: TRBJ2-7
V: TRBV28
D: .
size: .

CDR3: CASSYIRDTSTEAFF
DNA: TGTGCCAGCAGTTACATCCGGGACACTTCCACTGAAGCTTTCTTT
J: TRBJ1-1
V: TRBV27
D: .
size: few

CDR3: CASSVGTGTTEAFF
DNA: TGTGCCAGCAGCGTAGGGACAGGGACCACTGAAGCTTTCTTT
J: TRBJ1-1
V: TRBV9
D: TRBD1
size: many

CDR3: CASSQDLAGAYEQYF
DNA: TGCGCCAGCAGCCAAGATCTAGCGGGAGCCTACGAGCAGTACTTC
J: TRBJ2-7
V: TRBV4-1
D: TRBD2
size: few

CDR3: CSADGQWETQYF
DNA: TGCAGTGCGGATGGACAGTGGGAGACCCAGTACTTC
J: TRBJ2-5
V: TRBV20-1
D: .
size: many